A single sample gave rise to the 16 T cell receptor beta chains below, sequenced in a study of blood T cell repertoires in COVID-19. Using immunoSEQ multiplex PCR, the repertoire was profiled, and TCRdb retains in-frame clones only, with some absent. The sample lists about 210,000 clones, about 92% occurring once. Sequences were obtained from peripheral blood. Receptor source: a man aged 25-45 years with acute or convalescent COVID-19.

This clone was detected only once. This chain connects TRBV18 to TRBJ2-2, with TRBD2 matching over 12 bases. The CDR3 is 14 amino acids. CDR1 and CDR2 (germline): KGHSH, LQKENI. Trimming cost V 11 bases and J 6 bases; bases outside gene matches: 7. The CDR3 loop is CAGQRLAGAGELFF. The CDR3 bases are TGTGCCGGCCAAAGACTAGCGGGAGCCGGGGAGCTGTTTTTT.

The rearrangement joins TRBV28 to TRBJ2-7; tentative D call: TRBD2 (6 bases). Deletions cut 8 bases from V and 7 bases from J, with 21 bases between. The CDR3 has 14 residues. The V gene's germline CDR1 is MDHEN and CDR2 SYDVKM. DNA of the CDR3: TGTGCCAGCTCTGGGGGGACGGGTGTTACGGAGCAGTACTTC. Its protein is CASSGGTGVTEQYF. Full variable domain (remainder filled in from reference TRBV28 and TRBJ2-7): DVKVTQSSRYLVKRTGEKVFLECVQDMDHENMFWYRQDPGLGLRLIYFSYDVKMKEKGDIPEGYSVSREKKERFSLILESASTNQTSMYLCASSGGTGVTEQYFGPGTRLTVT.

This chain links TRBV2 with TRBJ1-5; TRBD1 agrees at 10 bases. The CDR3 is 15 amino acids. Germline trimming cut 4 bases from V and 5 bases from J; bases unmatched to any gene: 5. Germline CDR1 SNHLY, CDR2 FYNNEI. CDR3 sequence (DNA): TGTGCCAGCAGTGCCGGACAGGGGGATTATCAGCCCCAGCATTTT. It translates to CASSAGQGDYQPQHF.

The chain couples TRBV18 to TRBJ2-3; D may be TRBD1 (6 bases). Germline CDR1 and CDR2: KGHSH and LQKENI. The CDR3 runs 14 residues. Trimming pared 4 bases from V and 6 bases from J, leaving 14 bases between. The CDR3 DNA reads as TGTGCCAGCTCACAACAGGGCTATCTTGATACGCAGTATTTT. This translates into CASSQQGYLDTQYF.

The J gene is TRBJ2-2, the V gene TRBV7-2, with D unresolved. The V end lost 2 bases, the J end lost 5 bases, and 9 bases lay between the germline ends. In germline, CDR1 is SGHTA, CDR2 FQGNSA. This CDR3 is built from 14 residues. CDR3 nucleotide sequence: TGTGCCAGCAGCTTATTCCAGTTAACCGGGGAGCTGTTTTTT. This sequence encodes CASSLFQLTGELFF. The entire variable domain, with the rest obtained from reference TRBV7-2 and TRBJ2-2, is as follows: GAGVSQSPSNKVTEKGKDVELRCDPISGHTALYWYRQSLGQGLEFLIYFQGNSAPDKSGLPSDRFSAERTGGSVSTLTIQRTQQEDSAVYLCASSLFQLTGELFFGEGSRLTVL.

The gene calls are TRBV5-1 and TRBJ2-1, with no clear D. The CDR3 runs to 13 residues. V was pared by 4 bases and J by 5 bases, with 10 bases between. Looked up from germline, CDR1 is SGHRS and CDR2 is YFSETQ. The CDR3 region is CASSHSLDNEQFF. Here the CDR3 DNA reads TGCGCCAGCAGCCACTCACTCGACAATGAGCAGTTCTTC.

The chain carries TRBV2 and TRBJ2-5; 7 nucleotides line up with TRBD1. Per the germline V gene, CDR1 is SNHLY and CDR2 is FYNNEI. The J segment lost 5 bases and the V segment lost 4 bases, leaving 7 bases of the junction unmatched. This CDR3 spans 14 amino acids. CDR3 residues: CASSGDRVSETQYF. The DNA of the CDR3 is TGTGCCAGCAGTGGAGACAGGGTTTCGGAGACCCAGTACTTC.

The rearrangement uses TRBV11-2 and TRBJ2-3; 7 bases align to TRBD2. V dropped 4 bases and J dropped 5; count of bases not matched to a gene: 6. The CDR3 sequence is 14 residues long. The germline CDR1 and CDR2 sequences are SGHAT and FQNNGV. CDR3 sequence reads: CASSSLAVEDTQYF. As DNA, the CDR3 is TGTGCCAGCAGCTCTCTAGCGGTGGAAGATACGCAGTATTTT.

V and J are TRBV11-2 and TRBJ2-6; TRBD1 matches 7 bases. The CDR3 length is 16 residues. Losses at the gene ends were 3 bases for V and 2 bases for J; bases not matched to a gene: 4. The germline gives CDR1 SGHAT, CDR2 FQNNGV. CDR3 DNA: TGTGCCAGCAGCTTTAGTCAGGGGGCTGGGGCCAACGTCCTGACTTTC. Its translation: CASSFSQGAGANVLTF.

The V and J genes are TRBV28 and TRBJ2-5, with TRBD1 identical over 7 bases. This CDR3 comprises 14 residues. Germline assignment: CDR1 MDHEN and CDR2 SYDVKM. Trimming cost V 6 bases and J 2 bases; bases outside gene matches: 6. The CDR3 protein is CASRELDRQETQYF. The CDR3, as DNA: TGTGCCAGCAGAGAACTGGACAGGCAAGAGACCCAGTACTTC.

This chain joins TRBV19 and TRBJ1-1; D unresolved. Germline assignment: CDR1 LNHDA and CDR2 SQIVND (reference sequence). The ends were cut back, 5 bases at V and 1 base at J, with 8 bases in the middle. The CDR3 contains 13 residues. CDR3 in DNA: TGTGCCAGTAGTGCCTCACAGAACACTGAAGCTTTCTTT. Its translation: CASSASQNTEAFF.

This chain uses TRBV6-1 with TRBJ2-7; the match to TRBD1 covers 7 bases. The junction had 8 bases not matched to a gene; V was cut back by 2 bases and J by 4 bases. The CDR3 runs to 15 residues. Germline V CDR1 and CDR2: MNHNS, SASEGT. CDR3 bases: TGTGCCAGCAGTGAATTTACTGGGACAGTATACGAGCAGTACTTC. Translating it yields CASSEFTGTVYEQYF.

The CDR3 reads CATRDKPSSYNEQFF. CDR3 DNA sequence: TGTGCCACCCGGGACAAACCGAGCTCCTACAATGAGCAGTTCTTC. This sequence joins TRBV6-4 and TRBJ2-1, with a possible D match to TRBD1 (6 bases). The V gene's germline CDR1 is MRHNA and CDR2 SNTAGT. V lost 10 bases and J lost 0, with 16 bases in between. The CDR3 totals 15 residues.

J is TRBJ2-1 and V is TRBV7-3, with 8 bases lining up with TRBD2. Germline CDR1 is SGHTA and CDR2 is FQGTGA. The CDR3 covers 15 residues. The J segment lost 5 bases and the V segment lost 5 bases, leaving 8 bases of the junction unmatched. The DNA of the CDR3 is TGTGCCAGCAGCGGCGTAGCGGGAAGGCACAATGAGCAGTTCTTC. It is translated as CASSGVAGRHNEQFF.

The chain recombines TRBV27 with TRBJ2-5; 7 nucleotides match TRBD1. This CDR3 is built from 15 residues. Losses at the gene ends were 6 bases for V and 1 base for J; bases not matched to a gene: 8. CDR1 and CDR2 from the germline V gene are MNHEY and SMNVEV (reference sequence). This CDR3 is CASRLKQGTQETQYF. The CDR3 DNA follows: TGTGCCAGCAGATTAAAACAGGGGACCCAAGAGACCCAGTACTTC.

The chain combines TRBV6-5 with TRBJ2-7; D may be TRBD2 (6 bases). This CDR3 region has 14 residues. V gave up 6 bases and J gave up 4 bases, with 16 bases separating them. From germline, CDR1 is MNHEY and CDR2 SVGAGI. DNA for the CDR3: TGTGCCAGCAGGGATGCGGGGTACCCATACGAGCAGTACTTC. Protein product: CASRDAGYPYEQYF.